Listed below are T cell receptor beta chains from one sample, sequenced in a study of T cells after yellow fever vaccination. TCRdb ran MiXCR on the 5' RACE reads and lists one entry per CDR3 protein. Of roughly 330,000 distinct CDR3 sequences listed, around 4.1% are singletons. The sequencing here drew on PBMCs, taken 5 days after the yellow fever booster vaccination. These receptor sequences come from a young man who received the YFV17D yellow fever vaccine. CDR3s include the opening cysteine and the closing phenylalanine or tryptophan. A D gene is named only where the DNA matches it firmly. Expanded clones are given a class, and other clones once, few, many or no size at all.

D: TRBD1; V: TRBV30; J: TRBJ2-4; size: many; CDR3: CAWSLTGGKNIQYF; DNA: TGTGCCTGGAGTCTTACAGGGGGCAAAAACATTCAGTACTTC
D: -; V: TRBV5-1; J: TRBJ1-1; size: many; CDR3: CASSLQITNTEAFF; DNA: TGCGCCAGCAGCTTACAGATAACGAACACTGAAGCTTTCTTT
D: TRBD1; V: TRBV7-9; J: TRBJ2-7; size: -; CDR3: CASSLADRAHEQYF; DNA: TGTGCCAGCAGCTTAGCGGACAGGGCCCACGAGCAGTACTTC
D: TRBD1; V: TRBV12-3/TRBV12-4; J: TRBJ2-1; size: few; CDR3: CASRDRGYEQFF; DNA: TGTGCCAGCCGGGACAGGGGTTATGAGCAGTTCTTC
D: -; V: TRBV5-1; J: TRBJ1-1; size: many; CDR3: CASSSRVAGTEAFF; DNA: TGCGCCAGCAGCTCCCGGGTCGCAGGCACTGAAGCTTTCTTT
D: -; V: TRBV18; J: TRBJ1-1; size: many; CDR3: CASSLGQKNTEAFF; DNA: TGTGCCAGCTCATTGGGGCAAAAGAACACTGAAGCTTTCTTT
D: -; V: TRBV5-1; J: TRBJ2-5; size: -; CDR3: CASSLVPVGPFQETQYF; DNA: TGCGCCAGCAGCTTGGTACCAGTGGGGCCCTTTCAAGAGACCCAGTACTTC
D: -; V: TRBV29-1; J: TRBJ1-6; size: -; CDR3: CSVRQGNSPLHF; DNA: TGCAGCGTTCGGCAGGGAAATTCACCCCTCCACTTT
D: TRBD1; V: TRBV7-2; J: TRBJ1-2; size: -; CDR3: CASSRPGQRYTF; DNA: TGTGCCAGCAGCCGACCGGGACAGCGCTACACCTTC
D: -; V: TRBV7-6; J: TRBJ2-1; size: -; CDR3: CASSHGSSYNEQFF; DNA: TGTGCCAGCAGCCATGGGTCCTCCTACAATGAGCAGTTCTTC
D: -; V: TRBV7-9; J: TRBJ1-4; size: few; CDR3: CASSPGQTGDEKLFF; DNA: TGTGCCAGCAGCCCCGGACAAACTGGGGATGAAAAACTGTTTTTT
D: TRBD1; V: TRBV7-2; J: TRBJ1-4; size: many; CDR3: CASRETGVGEKLFF; DNA: TGTGCCAGCAGGGAGACAGGGGTGGGTGAAAAACTGTTTTTT
D: TRBD1; V: TRBV4-2; J: TRBJ1-3; size: -; CDR3: CASSQPDRETGNTIYF; DNA: TGTGCCAGCAGCCAGCCCGACAGGGAGACTGGAAACACCATATATTTT
D: TRBD2; V: TRBV5-1; J: TRBJ2-5; size: -; CDR3: CASSQRLAGVETQYF; DNA: TGCGCCAGCAGCCAAAGACTAGCGGGGGTAGAGACCCAGTACTTC
D: -; V: TRBV5-6; J: TRBJ2-1; size: -; CDR3: CASSTRRVEFF; DNA: TGTGCCAGCAGCACGCGCCGGGTCGAGTTCTTC
D: TRBD1; V: TRBV4-3; J: TRBJ2-2; size: few; CDR3: CASSKGAGGDTGELFF; DNA: TGCGCCAGCAGCAAAGGGGCAGGGGGCGATACCGGGGAGCTGTTTTTT
D: TRBD2; V: TRBV20-1; J: TRBJ2-3; size: -; CDR3: CSASGTSLGTDTQYF; DNA: TGCAGTGCTAGCGGGACTAGTTTGGGCACAGATACGCAGTATTTT
D: -; V: TRBV29-1; J: TRBJ2-7; size: few; CDR3: CSVVKGTTHEQYF; DNA: TGCAGCGTTGTGAAAGGGACAACACACGAGCAGTACTTC
D: -; V: TRBV5-1; J: TRBJ2-7; size: -; CDR3: CASSRAGPEGYEQYF; DNA: TGCGCCAGCAGCCGGGCAGGGCCGGAGGGCTACGAGCAGTACTTC
D: -; V: TRBV5-1; J: TRBJ2-3; size: few; CDR3: CASSSGTFTDTQYF; DNA: TGCGCCAGCAGCTCCGGGACGTTTACAGATACGCAGTATTTT
D: -; V: TRBV20-1; J: TRBJ1-1; size: few; CDR3: CSAAPGLDTEAFF; DNA: TGCAGTGCTGCACCAGGATTGGACACTGAAGCTTTCTTT
D: TRBD1; V: TRBV7-9; J: TRBJ1-1; size: -; CDR3: CASSLEGATAEAFF; DNA: TGTGCCAGCAGCTTAGAGGGGGCTACGGCTGAAGCTTTCTTT
D: TRBD1; V: TRBV6-5; J: TRBJ2-3; size: few; CDR3: CASTGQGLDTQYF; DNA: TGTGCCAGCACGGGACAGGGATTAGATACGCAGTATTTT
D: -; V: TRBV2; J: TRBJ2-1; size: -; CDR3: CANHPGPNYNEQFF; DNA: TGTGCCAACCATCCAGGTCCAAACTACAATGAGCAGTTCTTC
D: -; V: TRBV29-1; J: TRBJ2-5; size: -; CDR3: CSIEGGQETQYF; DNA: TGCAGCATCGAAGGGGGACAAGAGACCCAGTACTTC
D: -; V: TRBV7-9; J: TRBJ2-4; size: many; CDR3: CASSLGLLSGDIQYF; DNA: TGTGCCAGCAGCTTAGGCCTGTTGTCGGGGGACATTCAGTACTTC
D: -; V: TRBV15; J: TRBJ2-5; size: many; CDR3: CATSRDGHLEETQYF; DNA: TGTGCCACCAGCAGAGATGGACACCTAGAAGAGACCCAGTACTTC
D: -; V: TRBV7-9; J: TRBJ2-1; size: many; CDR3: CASSPDRGGYNEQFF; DNA: TGTGCCAGCAGCCCCGATCGGGGCGGGTACAATGAGCAGTTCTTC
D: -; V: TRBV10-3; J: TRBJ1-3; size: few; CDR3: CAMSGGSGNTIYF; DNA: TGTGCCATGAGCGGAGGATCGGGAAACACCATATATTTT
D: -; V: TRBV20-1; J: TRBJ1-2; size: few; CDR3: CSARPVEGGPGGYTF; DNA: TGCAGTGCTAGACCCGTCGAGGGGGGTCCGGGTGGCTACACCTTC
D: -; V: TRBV5-1; J: TRBJ2-7; size: many; CDR3: CASSLPDSLYEQYF; DNA: TGCGCCAGCAGTCTCCCGGACTCCCTCTACGAGCAGTACTTC
D: -; V: TRBV27; J: TRBJ1-5; size: many; CDR3: CASKLREGVSNQPQHF; DNA: TGTGCCAGCAAATTAAGGGAAGGTGTTAGCAATCAGCCCCAGCATTTT
D: TRBD2; V: TRBV6-2/TRBV6-3; J: TRBJ2-1; size: few; CDR3: CASSYGLAADEQFF; DNA: TGTGCCAGCAGTTACGGGCTAGCGGCGGATGAGCAGTTCTTC
D: -; V: TRBV7-2; J: TRBJ1-6; size: -; CDR3: CASSLGRLSYSPLHF; DNA: TGTGCCAGCAGCTTAGGCCGTCTTAGCTATTCACCCCTCCACTTT
D: TRBD1; V: TRBV20-1; J: TRBJ2-5; size: -; CDR3: CSAEGQGVKTQYF; DNA: TGCAGTGCGGAGGGACAGGGGGTGAAGACCCAGTACTTC
D: TRBD1; V: TRBV12-3/TRBV12-4; J: TRBJ2-7; size: -; CDR3: CASSRGTGTYEQYF; DNA: TGTGCCAGCAGTAGGGGGACAGGGACCTACGAGCAGTACTTC
D: -; V: TRBV7-9; J: TRBJ2-7; size: few; CDR3: CASSPQTGYSYEQYF; DNA: TGTGCCAGCAGCCCACAGACTGGTTATTCCTACGAGCAGTACTTC